The entry below describes one T cell receptor (beta chain). Its antigen remains unidentified. The data were taken from a study of graft-versus-host responses after intestinal transplantation. Overall study context: Tacrolimus and steroids were given for around three years to all recipients after anti-thymocyte globulin induction. Notes on the study in general: GvH clonotypes were identified within recipient marrow, with a subset emerging first in ileum or blood.

The CDR3 has 16 residues. V lost 3 bases, J lost 5 bases, and 8 bases stayed unmatched. CDR1 and CDR2 from the germline V gene are SNHLY and FYNNEI. TCRdb keeps only in-frame clones here, not all; method: immunoSEQ multiplex PCR. The sample consists of some 110,000 clones, 85% to 95% of them appearing once. The sequences come from unstimulated CD8+ T cells sorted from spleen or lymph node cells, collected before transplant. The rearrangement uses TRBV2 and TRBJ1-5; 9 bases are shared with TRBD1. The sequence was collected from a human donor who was the organ donor for an intestinal transplant. CDR3 protein: CASSDLPTGGYQPQHF. DNA for the CDR3: TGTGCCAGCAGTGACCTCCCGACAGGGGGTTATCAGCCCCAGCATTTT.